The 15 T cell receptor beta chains presented below share a single source sample, sequenced in a study of radiation and T cells in renal cell carcinoma (TCRdb year 2020). To prepare the library, the immunoSEQ multiplex PCR assay was applied. The table comes from immuneACCESS by way of TCRdb, which keeps in-frame sequences with V and J called. Part of the clones is missing from these tables; in studies checked, under half for an unresolved V gene and the rest for unknown reasons. This sample is represented by about 49,000 clones; around three quarters of them were singletons. The ten top clones hold roughly 30% of the sample. The time point label, read with the paper, signifies: blood 2 weeks post-SBRT. Read against the paper, the sample's treatment or condition label means: 15 Gy SBRT to primary tumor, nephrectomy 4 weeks later. The sample in question was blood, obtained from a patient whose treatment included radiotherapy and nephrectomy. Receptor source: a woman aged 65 to 85 with renal cell carcinoma.

The chain combines TRBV27 with TRBJ2-3; no clear D. Germline CDR1 reads MNHEY; CDR2 reads SMNVEV (reference sequence). CDR3 length: 14 amino acids. Between the trimmed V and J ends, which lost 5 bases and 5 bases, there was a span of 14 bases. The CDR3 spells CASSGSLSVDTQYF. DNA for the CDR3: TGTGCCAGCAGTGGCAGTCTATCGGTAGATACGCAGTATTTT.

J is TRBJ1-3 and V is TRBV4-1, with D uncertain. The germline V and J ends were trimmed by 1 base and 1 base, with 5 bases remaining between them. Germline V gives CDR1 MGHRA, CDR2 YSYEKL. This CDR3 spans 14 amino acids. The CDR3 bases are TGCGCCAGCAGCCAAGTGGAATCTGGAAACACCATATATTTT. Translating gives CASSQVESGNTIYF.

This chain connects TRBV15 to TRBJ1-5, with D uncertain. The CDR3 spans 13 residues. Germline CDR1 is LNHNV and CDR2 is YYDKDF (reference sequence). Trimming removed 3 bases at V and 4 bases at J, with 7 bases between. For the CDR3, the DNA is TGTGCCACCAGCAGGACGGATAATCAGCCCCAGCATTTT. It yields the protein CATSRTDNQPQHF.

V and J are TRBV2 and TRBJ1-2, with D hard to call. This CDR3 is 15 amino acids long. Per the germline V gene, CDR1 is SNHLY and CDR2 is FYNNEI. V shed 4 bases and J shed 0 bases, with 12 bases lying between them. Here the CDR3 DNA reads TGTGCCAGCAGTGGGCAGGCAGGTACTAACTATGGCTACACCTTC. This translates into CASSGQAGTNYGYTF.

This rearrangement joins TRBV28 to TRBJ1-1; 7 bases are shared with TRBD1. Trimming at V came to 6 bases and at J to 2 bases, leaving 6 bases not matched to a gene. The CDR3 covers 14 residues. In germline, CDR1 is MDHEN, CDR2 SYDVKM. This CDR3 reads CASRAGTVNTEAFF. The CDR3 DNA follows: TGTGCCAGCAGGGCCGGGACAGTCAACACTGAAGCTTTCTTT.

The rearrangement joins TRBV11-3 to TRBJ2-1; 7 bases match TRBD2. The CDR3 runs 17 residues. The germline CDR1 and CDR2 sequences are SGHNT and YENEEA. V dropped 2 bases and J dropped 5; count of bases not matched to a gene: 12. In DNA, the CDR3 is TGTGCCAGCAGCTTAAATCTAGTAGCGGGCCCAGACAATGAGCAGTTCTTC. Amino acids: CASSLNLVAGPDNEQFF.

This clone has a single count. The chain has TRBV11-2 and TRBJ1-4; no clear D. The CDR3 extends over 16 amino acids. V was shortened by 5 bases and J by 0 bases, with 13 bases between the two germline ends. CDR1 is SGHAT and CDR2 is FQNNGV in the germline V gene. CDR3 sequence (DNA): TGTGCCAGCAGCAACCCCGGGAGTCCAACTAATGAAAAACTGTTTTTT. Its translation: CASSNPGSPTNEKLFF.

This chain links TRBV5-4 with TRBJ1-2, with a possible D match to TRBD1 (6 bases). Germline V gene data show CDR1 as SGHNT and CDR2 as YYREEE (reference sequence). Trimming shortened V by 0 bases and J by 2 bases, and 11 bases separated the two germline ends. This CDR3 is built from 15 residues. The CDR3 here is CASSLGAGANYGYTF. CDR3 DNA sequence: TGTGCCAGCAGCTTGGGGGCAGGGGCGAACTATGGCTACACCTTC.

The chain combines TRBV4-1 with TRBJ2-1; D is undetermined. V gave up 2 bases and J gave up 0 bases, with 11 bases separating them. This CDR3 comprises 16 residues. Germline V gives CDR1 MGHRA, CDR2 YSYEKL. The CDR3 DNA is TGCGCCAGCAGCCAATCGATAGCAGGCTCCTACAATGAGCAGTTCTTC. As protein: CASSQSIAGSYNEQFF.

The chain employs TRBV28 and TRBJ1-2, with a tentative D call TRBD1 (5 bases). Trimming stripped 2 bases from V and 5 bases from J, with 12 bases between. CDR3 length: 14 residues. Germline V CDR1 and CDR2: MDHEN, SYDVKM. The CDR3 DNA reads as TGTGCCAGCAGTTTACCGGGGGAAGGGTATGGCTACACCTTC. Amino acid sequence: CASSLPGEGYGYTF.

This clone was observed a handful of times. This chain joins TRBV2 and TRBJ2-2, with D perhaps TRBD2 (6 bases). The CDR3 sequence is 14 residues long. The V and J ends lost 7 bases and 5 bases respectively, with 14 bases between them. CDR1 and CDR2 (germline): SNHLY, FYNNEI. Here the CDR3 reads CASTERERTGELFF. Here the CDR3 DNA reads TGTGCCAGCACCGAACGGGAGAGGACCGGGGAGCTGTTTTTT.

The chain uses TRBV4-2 and TRBJ2-1; 9 bases are shared with TRBD1. V lost 1 base to trimming and J lost 4 bases; unmatched junction nucleotides: 2. The germline V gene encodes CDR1 LGHNA and CDR2 YNFKEQ. This CDR3 is 15 amino acids long. The CDR3 nucleotides read TGTGCCAGCAGCCAAGGGGACAGGGATTACAATGAGCAGTTCTTC. Its translation: CASSQGDRDYNEQFF.

This sequence joins TRBV2 and TRBJ2-7; 14 bases are a match to TRBD2. Germline CDR1 is SNHLY and CDR2 is FYNNEI. The J segment lost 7 bases and the V segment lost 5 bases, leaving 7 bases of the junction unmatched. CDR3 size: 15 residues. The DNA of the CDR3 is TGTGCCAGCAGTCCGACTAGCGGGGGGGCACGGGAGCAGTACTTC. It is translated as CASSPTSGGAREQYF.

The J gene is TRBJ2-7, the V gene TRBV2, with D perhaps TRBD1 or TRBD2 (6 bases each). This CDR3 contains 16 residues. Trimming took 1 base from V and 6 from J, leaving 19 bases between them. Germline CDR1 and CDR2: SNHLY and FYNNEI. The CDR3 DNA sequence: TGTGCCAGCAGTGAAGGACGGGGGCTTAGGGTAATCGAGCAGTACTTC. It encodes CASSEGRGLRVIEQYF.

V is TRBV15 and J is TRBJ2-3; a possible D gene is TRBD2 (6 bases). The CDR3 runs 14 residues. V was clipped by 2 bases and J by 4 bases, with 10 bases between them. Germline lookup yields CDR1 LNHNV and CDR2 YYDKDF (reference sequence). The CDR3, as DNA: TGTGCCACCAGCAGATCATCGGGAGCAGATACGCAGTATTTT. Translated: CATSRSSGADTQYF.